This T cell receptor beta chain originates from a study of CD8+ T cells in alopecia areata. Overall study context: Treated patients took oral tofacitinib at 5 to 10 mg twice daily.

As the sequencing template, cDNA was produced by extracting RNA and reverse transcribing it. The protocol was immunoSEQ multiplex PCR, while the TCRdb copy is restricted to in-frame clones and leaves out a portion. The sample has 150,000 to 200,000 clones, over 55% seen once. The authors sorted CD4+ and CD8+ T cells from PBMCs. Broader study findings: The study also sequences resident alphabeta T cells of normal skin in scalp samples.

With 10 bases removed from V and 4 bases from J, the gap between germline ends came to 10 bases. Looked up from germline, CDR1 is ENHRY and CDR2 is SYGVKD. The CDR3 sequence is 11 residues long. Notes on this clone: What it binds is not known.

The chain is built from TRBV10-3 and TRBJ2-5; unclear D gene. The clonotype comes from a human donor with alopecia areata. Source: CD4+ T cells sorted from blood, taken at week 0. CDR3 sequence (DNA): TGTGCCACCGGGCATGGAGAGACCCAGTACTTC. This sequence encodes CATGHGETQYF.